This is a list of T cell receptor beta chains from one sample in a study of blood T cell repertoires in COVID-19. This table comes from immunoSEQ multiplex PCR, and its TCRdb copy is limited to in-frame clones, with some not included. This table has about 270,000 clones, less than 90% appearing once. The sample taken for sequencing was PBMCs or T cells enriched from blood (not recorded which). These receptors were obtained from a woman aged 45-65 years who had recovered from COVID-19. CDR3s include the opening cysteine and the closing phenylalanine or tryptophan. A D gene is named only where the DNA matches it firmly. A clone size is listed for some rows: how often the clone was seen (once, few, many), or a class if it is expanded.

abundance	d_gene	v_gene	len	j_gene	CDR3nt	CDR3aa
.	.	TRBV3-1/TRBV3-2	13	TRBJ1-5	TGTGCCAGCAGCCAAGCAGGCAATCAGCCCCAGCATTTT	CASSQAGNQPQHF
.	TRBD2	TRBV24-1	16	TRBJ2-2	TGTGCCACCAGTGACCCCACTAGCGGGGGGAGCGGGGAGCTGTTTTTT	CATSDPTSGGSGELFF
.	.	TRBV28	20	TRBJ1-5	TGTGCCAGCAGCCCCCCCCAAGTTGACAGCCGCAGAAATAGCAATCAGCCCCAGCATTTT	CASSPPQVDSRRNSNQPQHF
once	.	TRBV4-3	14	TRBJ1-2	TGCGCCAGCAGCCAAGATGAGCTAGACTATGGCTACACCTTC	CASSQDELDYGYTF
.	.	TRBV28	15	TRBJ1-2	TGTGCCAGTAGTTTGGGTGTGAGGAGAGGCTATGGCTACACCTTC	CASSLGVRRGYGYTF
.	.	TRBV28	13	TRBJ1-1	TGTGCCAGCAGTTTGAAAGGGGACACTGAAGCTTTCTTT	CASSLKGDTEAFF
.	TRBD2	TRBV11-1	15	TRBJ2-1	TGTGCCAGCAGCCTTCGCGGGGACTACATTTTTGAGCAGTTCTTC	CASSLRGDYIFEQFF
.	.	TRBV24-1	16	TRBJ2-3	TGTGCCACCAGTGATAATAGCGCCAAAGGCACAGATACGCAGTATTTT	CATSDNSAKGTDTQYF
.	.	TRBV5-1	15	TRBJ1-1	TGCGCCAGCACCCTGACTTCCATCAAGAACACTGAAGCTTTCTTT	CASTLTSIKNTEAFF
.	TRBD1	TRBV28	16	TRBJ1-5	TGTGCCAGCAGTTTAATGGACAGGGGGCGCAGTCAGCCCCAGCATTTT	CASSLMDRGRSQPQHF
.	TRBD1	TRBV19	14	TRBJ1-6	TGTGCCAGTAGTAGAGCGGACAGGGTCCCCACCCTCCACTTT	CASSRADRVPTLHF
.	.	TRBV28	14	TRBJ2-3	TGTGCCAGCAGTTTGGCTAGCGGCACAGATACGCAGTATTTT	CASSLASGTDTQYF
.	.	TRBV5-4	15	TRBJ1-2	TGTGCCAGCAGCTTTGGACAGAATACTAACTATGGCTACACCTTC	CASSFGQNTNYGYTF
.	.	TRBV28	15	TRBJ1-1	TGTGCCAGCAGTTTGAACAGGGCGGTGAACACTGAAGCTTTCTTT	CASSLNRAVNTEAFF
.	TRBD1	TRBV27	15	TRBJ2-1	TGTGCCAGCAGTTCCCCCCGCCCCGGGACAGATGAGCAGTTCTTC	CASSSPRPGTDEQFF
.	.	TRBV28	17	TRBJ2-3	TGTGCCAGCAACGCCAACCTCGGTGGGGGGGGCGCAGATACGCAGTATTTT	CASNANLGGGGADTQYF
.	.	TRBV5-1	14	TRBJ2-2	TGCGCCAGCAGCTTGGTAGGGGGAATCGGGGAGCTGTTTTTT	CASSLVGGIGELFF
.	TRBD1	TRBV10-1	16	TRBJ1-2	TGCGCCAGCAGTGAATCCCGACAGGGGGCGCCTCGTGGCTACACCTTC	CASSESRQGAPRGYTF
.	.	TRBV9	14	TRBJ1-5	TGTGCCAGCAGCGTATTCCCGGGGGATCAGCCCCAGCATTTT	CASSVFPGDQPQHF
.	.	TRBV29-1	12	TRBJ2-2	TGCAGCGGAGGACAGTCCACCGGGGAGCTGTTTTTT	CSGGQSTGELFF
once	.	TRBV6-4	16	TRBJ2-1	TGTGCCAGCAGTGCCTCACTAGTATCTTCCTACAATGAGCAGTTCTTC	CASSASLVSSYNEQFF
.	TRBD1	TRBV6-2/TRBV6-3	13	TRBJ2-3	TGTGCCAGCAGTAACAGGGGGAGGGATACGCAGTATTTT	CASSNRGRDTQYF
few	TRBD1	TRBV28	13	TRBJ2-1	TGTGCCAGCAGTCTTCGACAGGGGGATGAGCAGTTCTTC	CASSLRQGDEQFF
.	.	TRBV7-9	11	TRBJ2-1	TGTGCCAGCAGCCTACAGTCTGAGCAGTTCTTC	CASSLQSEQFF
few	.	TRBV28	16	TRBJ1-2	TGTGCCAGCAGCCTCTCTCCGACTCGGGGGGCTTCCGGCTACACCTTC	CASSLSPTRGASGYTF
.	TRBD1	TRBV27	14	TRBJ2-3	TGTGCCAGCAGTCGGACAGGGGTCACAGATACGCAGTATTTT	CASSRTGVTDTQYF
.	TRBD1	TRBV2	14	TRBJ2-3	TGTGCCAGCACCGCAGGGGGTACCACAGATACGCAGTATTTT	CASTAGGTTDTQYF
.	.	TRBV5-4	15	TRBJ1-1	TGTGCCAGCAGCTCTAACAGGGTATACGGCACTGAAGCTTTCTTT	CASSSNRVYGTEAFF
.	.	TRBV15	19	TRBJ1-6	TGTGCCACCAGCAGCAAGAGCGGGAGTGGGAGCCTTTATAATTCACCCCTCCACTTT	CATSSKSGSGSLYNSPLHF
once	.	TRBV5-1	11	TRBJ1-1	TGCGCCAGCAGCTTGGACTCCGAAGCTTTCTTT	CASSLDSEAFF
.	TRBD2	TRBV28	13	TRBJ2-7	TGTGCCAGCGTAGCGGGAGGCCTCTACGAGCAGTACTTC	CASVAGGLYEQYF
.	TRBD1	TRBV5-8	15	TRBJ2-1	TGTGCCAGCAGCGATCGACAGGGTAAAGGGAATGAGCAGTTCTTC	CASSDRQGKGNEQFF
.	.	TRBV2	15	TRBJ2-3	TGTGCCAGCACTCAGGGTATGGTAGGGACAGATACGCAGTATTTT	CASTQGMVGTDTQYF
.	TRBD2	TRBV5-4	15	TRBJ2-1	TGTGCCAGCAGCTTGGGGACTAGCGGGTACAATGAGCAGTTCTTC	CASSLGTSGYNEQFF
.	TRBD1	TRBV18	17	TRBJ1-1	TGTGCCAGCTCACCACTACAGGGGCGAGGGATGAACACTGAAGCTTTCTTT	CASSPLQGRGMNTEAFF
once	TRBD1	TRBV7-2	15	TRBJ1-5	TGTGCCAGCAGCCCGGTGGCGACAGGGTTTCAGCCCCAGCATTTT	CASSPVATGFQPQHF
.	.	TRBV5-4	13	TRBJ2-7	TGTGCCAGCAGGGTAGGGGGTACCTACGAGCAGTACTTC	CASRVGGTYEQYF
.	.	TRBV5-4	16	TRBJ2-7	TGTGCCAGCAGCCTGATTCGGGGGGCGGGTTGGTACGAGCAGTACTTC	CASSLIRGAGWYEQYF
.	.	TRBV25-1	17	TRBJ2-3	TGTGCCAGCAGTGCCCAGAGGGGGGGAACTATAACAGATACGCAGTATTTT	CASSAQRGGTITDTQYF
.	.	TRBV4-2	16	TRBJ1-3	TGTGCCAGCAGCCTTAACACAGGGATCTCTGGAAACACCATATATTTT	CASSLNTGISGNTIYF
.	TRBD2	TRBV10-3	14	TRBJ2-5	TGTGCCATCAGCACCGGGACTAGCGGAGAGACCCAGTACTTC	CAISTGTSGETQYF
.	.	TRBV7-2	15	TRBJ1-5	TGTGCCAGCAGCTTATCGGGGGGGGCGACTCAGCCCCAGCATTTT	CASSLSGGATQPQHF
.	.	TRBV5-1	15	TRBJ1-6	TGCGCCAGCAGCTTGGTCAGGGCGTATAATTCACCCCTCCACTTT	CASSLVRAYNSPLHF
.	.	TRBV18	13	TRBJ1-2	TGTGCCAGCTCACTACAGGGTTCTGAGGGCTACACCTTC	CASSLQGSEGYTF